A single sample is the source of the 30 T cell receptor beta chains below, sequenced in a study of human T cells and chemical hapten exposure. The time point: pre-sensitization, week 0. Treatment defined: therapeutic diphenylcyclopropenone sensitization with weekly scalp DPC. Total RNA was extracted from unfractionated whole blood. Using its own MiXCR run on the RACE reads, TCRdb lists one record per CDR3 protein. The sample shows roughly 56,000 distinct CDR3 sequences, around a tenth of them seen only once. The starting material was whole blood, obtained in connection with sensitization to the hapten diphenylcyclopropenone (DPC). These TCRs come from a woman under 40 with alopecia areata. Some clones in this sample may be carry-over from other donors' samples.

The chain carries TRBV5-1 and TRBJ2-2; 8 bases are shared with TRBD1. This CDR3 region has 15 residues. The germline gives CDR1 SGHRS, CDR2 YFSETQ. The ends lost 5 bases at V and 2 bases at J; junction bases unmatched: 5. The CDR3 spells CASRSTGVNTGELFF. In DNA, the CDR3 is TGCGCCAGCAGATCGACAGGGGTAAACACCGGGGAGCTGTTTTTT.

This clonotype occurred many times. This chain joins TRBV29-1 and TRBJ2-2; the D gene could be TRBD1 or TRBD2 (5 bases each). Trimming stripped 7 bases from V and 3 bases from J, with 21 bases between. CDR1 is SQVTM, CDR2 ANQGSEA, per germline. The CDR3 contains 16 residues. CDR3 in DNA: TGCAGCGCTCACGGGGCCTCTGCCTCGGACACCGGGGAGCTGTTTTTT. This gives the protein CSAHGASASDTGELFF.

There are a few counts of this clonotype. The rearrangement links TRBV27 to TRBJ1-1, with a weak D call TRBD1 (6 bases). Germline V gene sequence: CDR1 MNHEY, CDR2 SMNVEV (reference sequence). CDR3 length equals 12 residues. Trimming removed 3 bases from V and 5 bases from J, with 7 bases in between. The CDR3 DNA sequence: TGTGCCAGCAGTTTGAGGGGGACTGAAGCTTTCTTT. Its protein product is CASSLRGTEAFF.

This clonotype has only a few counts. The V call is TRBV12-3 or TRBV12-4, the J call TRBJ2-7, with 8 positions matching TRBD1. This CDR3 spans 12 amino acids. The trim removed 6 bases at V and 7 bases at J, leaving 5 bases unmatched. CDR3 sequence (DNA): TGTGCCAGCAGGCAGGGGGCCGGTGAGCAGTACTTC. It specifies CASRQGAGEQYF.

In its sample, this clonotype was seen many times. V is TRBV5-6 and J is TRBJ1-5; a weak D match, TRBD1 (6 bases). V lost 4 bases and J 2 bases, leaving 16 bases between the germline ends. CDR1 SGHDT and CDR2 YYEEEE come from the germline V gene. The CDR3 contains 16 residues. Here the CDR3 reads CASSLYRVLGNQPQHF. CDR3 nucleotide sequence: TGTGCCAGCAGCCTTTACAGGGTTTTGGGCAATCAGCCCCAGCATTTT.

This clonotype has at least ten counts. The rearrangement uses TRBV5-1 and TRBJ2-3; no firm D call. The germline V gene encodes CDR1 SGHRS and CDR2 YFSETQ. Trimming pared 0 bases from V and 2 bases from J, leaving 7 bases between. This CDR3 has 14 amino acids. CDR3 coding DNA: TGCGCCAGCAGCTTGGGAGGCGCCACAGATACGCAGTATTTT. Encoded protein: CASSLGGATDTQYF.

This clonotype occurred many times. The V call is TRBV4-2, the J call TRBJ1-3; D ambiguous. The CDR3 totals 14 residues. V shed 0 bases and J shed 9 bases, with 12 bases lying between them. Germline V gene data show CDR1 as LGHNA and CDR2 as YNFKEQ. The CDR3 sequence: CASSQENPSTTIYF. CDR3 DNA: TGTGCCAGCAGCCAAGAAAACCCGTCTACCACCATATATTTT.

Only a few counts were recorded for this clonotype. Sequence at one end of the junction differs from germline and may be a read error. The chain recombines TRBV20-1 with TRBJ1-1, with 8 bases aligning to TRBD1. The CDR3 totals 14 residues. Germline CDR1 is DFQATT and CDR2 is SNEGSKA (reference sequence). DNA of the CDR3: TGCAGTGCTCGAGACCAGGGGGCCGTCACTGAAGCTTTCTTT. Its translation is CSARDQGAVTEAFF.

V gene TRBV9 combines with J gene TRBJ2-3, with TRBD2 matching over 8 bases. V lost 0 bases, J lost 4 bases, and 4 bases stayed unmatched. Germline V gene lookup returns CDR1 SGDLS and CDR2 YYNGEE. The CDR3 spans 15 residues. The CDR3 loop reads CASSVAGGGADTQYF. For the CDR3, the DNA is TGTGCCAGCAGCGTAGCCGGGGGGGGCGCAGATACGCAGTATTTT. Together with reference TRBV9 and TRBJ2-3, the CDR3 gives the full variable domain: DSGVTQTPKHLITATGQRVTLRCSPRSGDLSVYWYQQSLDQGLQFLIQYYNGEERAKGNILERFSAQQFPDLHSELNLSSLELGDSALYFCASSVAGGGADTQYFGPGTRLTVL.

This clonotype has a handful of counts. The chain is built from TRBV19 and TRBJ2-7; 8 bases map to TRBD1. Germline lookup yields CDR1 LNHDA and CDR2 SQIVND (reference sequence). Germline trimming cut 8 bases from V and 3 bases from J; bases unmatched to any gene: 12. CDR3 length: 15 amino acids. CDR3 loop: CASRRFDRGDYEQYF. The CDR3 DNA sequence: TGTGCCAGTCGACGCTTCGACAGGGGCGACTACGAGCAGTACTTC.

This clonotype came up many times. This rearrangement joins TRBV29-1 to TRBJ1-1; TRBD1 is a possible D gene (5 bases). CDR3 length equals 12 residues. The V gene lost 3 bases and the J gene lost 2 bases, with 7 bases spanning the gap. Per the germline V gene, CDR1 is SQVTM and CDR2 is ANQGSEA. The CDR3 DNA follows: TGCAGCGTTGAGGGGGTTAACACTGAAGCTTTCTTT. It is translated as CSVEGVNTEAFF.

This clonotype was found a few times. The rearrangement joins TRBV12-3 or TRBV12-4 to TRBJ2-2; D unresolved. The CDR3 is 15 residues long. The V end lost 6 bases, the J end lost 1 base, and 12 bases lay between the germline ends. The CDR3 reads CASSRTNMNTGELFF. The CDR3 DNA sequence: TGTGCCAGCAGCCGTACTAACATGAACACCGGGGAGCTGTTTTTT.

In its sample, this clonotype was seen many times. CDR3 sequence reads: CASSSSLLAGADTQYF. As DNA, the CDR3 is TGTGCCAGCAGCTCGTCCCTGTTAGCGGGGGCAGATACGCAGTATTTT. V usage is TRBV7-2 and J usage is TRBJ2-3, with 9 bases aligning to TRBD2. CDR1 and CDR2 from the germline V gene are SGHTA and FQGNSA. The length of the CDR3 is 16 residues. J lost 4 bases, V lost 4 bases, and 9 bases had no gene match.

In this sample, this clonotype turned up a few times. The V and J genes are TRBV5-4 and TRBJ2-4, with TRBD1 matching 9 bases. Germline-derived CDR1 and CDR2 are SGHNT and YYREEE (reference sequence). V shed 4 bases and J 2 bases; nucleotides not matched to a gene: 10. The CDR3 totals 17 residues. CDR3 in DNA: TGTGCCAGCAGCGGAGCAGGGACAGGGTTCTCCAAAAACATTCAGTACTTC. Amino acid sequence: CASSGAGTGFSKNIQYF. The full variable domain, rest sourced from reference TRBV5-4 and TRBJ2-4, is ETGVTQSPTHLIKTRGQQVTLRCSSQSGHNTVSWYQQALGQGPQFIFQYYREEENGRGNFPPRFSGLQFPNYSSELNVNALELDDSALYLCASSGAGTGFSKNIQYFGAGTRLSVL.

Only a few counts were recorded for this clonotype. Here the CDR3 reads CASSPSAGENIQYF. The CDR3 DNA follows: TGTGCCAGCTCACCATCAGCGGGGGAAAACATTCAGTACTTC. V is TRBV18 and J is TRBJ2-4; 8 bases are shared with TRBD2. The CDR3 is made up of 14 amino acids. The V gene's germline CDR1 is KGHSH and CDR2 LQKENI. The V and J ends lost 2 bases and 5 bases, in that order; junction bases with no gene match: 2. Together with reference TRBV18 and TRBJ2-4, the CDR3 gives the full variable domain: NAGVMQNPRHLVRRRGQEARLRCSPMKGHSHVYWYRQLPEEGLKFMVYLQKENIIDESGMPKERFSAEFPKEGPSILRIQQVVRGDSAAYFCASSPSAGENIQYFGAGTRLSVL.

In its sample, this clonotype was seen many times. The rearrangement joins TRBV7-8 to TRBJ2-7; D unresolved. V lost 1 base to trimming and J lost 0 bases, with 16 bases between them. The CDR3 length is 17 residues. Per the germline V gene, CDR1 is SGHVS and CDR2 is FQNEAQ. The CDR3 loop reads CASSLVIGTASSYEQYF. CDR3 DNA: TGTGCCAGCAGCTTAGTGATCGGTACCGCTAGCTCCTACGAGCAGTACTTC.

The chain combines TRBV7-2 with TRBJ2-7, with D maybe TRBD2 (5 bases). Trimming took 2 bases from V and 6 from J, leaving 17 bases between them. The CDR3 runs to 15 residues. Germline V gene sequence: CDR1 SGHTA, CDR2 FQGNSA. The CDR3 reads CASSLNPGMGSEQYF. CDR3 DNA sequence: TGTGCCAGCAGCTTAAATCCGGGAATGGGAAGCGAGCAGTACTTC. Using reference TRBV7-2 and TRBJ2-7 for the parts outside the CDR3, the full variable domain is GAGVSQSPSNKVTEKGKDVELRCDPISGHTALYWYRQSLGQGLEFLIYFQGNSAPDKSGLPSDRFSAERTGGSVSTLTIQRTQQEDSAVYLCASSLNPGMGSEQYFGPGTRLTVT.

CDR3 sequence: CASSSLRQGTYEQYF. CDR3 coding DNA: TGTGCCAGCAGCTCCCTAAGACAGGGTACCTACGAGCAGTACTTC. The chain recombines TRBV12-3 or TRBV12-4 with TRBJ2-7, with 7 nucleotides matching TRBD1. CDR3 length equals 15 residues. Trimming cost V 6 bases and J 2 bases; bases outside gene matches: 10.

This clonotype was picked up many times. V gene TRBV11-2 combines with J gene TRBJ2-4; 10 nucleotides match TRBD1. Unmatched junction bases numbered 9, after V lost 5 bases and J lost 2 bases. The length of the CDR3 is 17 residues. Germline assignment: CDR1 SGHAT and CDR2 FQNNGV. This CDR3 reads CASSTWTGGLSKNIQYF. The CDR3 region has the DNA TGTGCCAGCAGCACTTGGACAGGGGGTTTGTCCAAAAACATTCAGTACTTC.

This clonotype came up many times. The CDR3: CASRKTGDNQPQHF. CDR3 DNA sequence: TGTGCCAGCAGAAAGACAGGGGACAATCAGCCCCAGCATTTT. The genes are TRBV28 and TRBJ1-5; 8 nucleotides match TRBD1. V was clipped by 6 bases and J by 3 bases; unmatched bases: 4. Looked up from germline, CDR1 is MDHEN and CDR2 is SYDVKM. The CDR3 sequence is 14 residues long.

This clonotype occurred many times. CDR3 in DNA: TGCGCCAGCAGCCAAGATATCTCGGGTAGGGCTTTCTTT. Protein product: CASSQDISGRAFF. The chain has TRBV4-1 and TRBJ1-1; D is uncertain. Germline CDR1 reads MGHRA; CDR2 reads YSYEKL. There are 13 residues in the CDR3. Trimming took 0 bases from V and 11 from J, leaving 13 bases between them.

This chain joins TRBV20-1 and TRBJ2-7; 8 nucleotides line up with TRBD1. CDR3 size: 15 residues. The germline V gene has CDR1 DFQATT and CDR2 SNEGSKA (reference sequence). Losses at the gene ends were 3 bases for V and 2 bases for J; bases not matched to a gene: 9. CDR3 nucleotide sequence: TGCAGTGCTAGCCAATGGACAGGGACTCCCTACGAGCAGTACTTC. Its translation: CSASQWTGTPYEQYF.

The rearrangement uses TRBV20-1 and TRBJ1-6; TRBD1 aligns across 7 bases. CDR3 size: 13 residues. Germline V gene lookup returns CDR1 DFQATT and CDR2 SNEGSKA (reference sequence). J gave up 6 bases and V 4 bases, and 3 bases lay outside the gene matches. The DNA for the CDR3 is TGCAGTGCTAAGACAGGGATTAATTCACCCCTCCACTTT. Its translation is CSAKTGINSPLHF.

The chain carries TRBV20-1 and TRBJ1-5, with D hard to call. Per germline, CDR1 DFQATT and CDR2 SNEGSKA (reference sequence). V gave up 1 base and J gave up 9 bases, with 13 bases separating them. This CDR3 region has 13 residues. The CDR3 is CSARGPGSGPQHF. Here the CDR3 DNA reads TGCAGTGCTAGAGGCCCGGGTAGCGGGCCCCAGCATTTT.

In its sample, this clonotype was seen many times. V usage is TRBV20-1 and J usage is TRBJ2-3; D is perhaps TRBD2 (7 bases). V gave up 3 bases and J gave up 7 bases, with 14 bases separating them. The CDR3 totals 13 residues. Germline V gives CDR1 DFQATT, CDR2 SNEGSKA (reference sequence). CDR3 nucleotides: TGCAGTGCTAGCGGGGGGCCTACCAATACGCAGTATTTT. It codes for CSASGGPTNTQYF.

This clonotype appeared a few times. This sequence joins TRBV19 and TRBJ2-1, with 14 bases fitting TRBD2. CDR1 and CDR2 from the germline V gene are LNHDA and SQIVND (reference sequence). The CDR3 consists of 15 residues. V trimming: 4 bases; J trimming: 7 bases; junction bases outside the gene matches: 3. Here the CDR3 reads CASSTTSGGANEQFF. As DNA, the CDR3 is TGTGCCAGTAGTACGACTAGCGGGGGGGCAAATGAGCAGTTCTTC.

This clonotype was recorded at least ten times. The chain carries TRBV10-3 and TRBJ1-6; 8 nucleotides align to TRBD1. Germline V gives CDR1 ENHRY, CDR2 SYGVKD. J lost 10 bases, V lost 9 bases, and 8 bases had no gene match. The CDR3 runs 13 residues. CDR3 region: CAMKQGEESPLHF. CDR3 DNA: TGTGCCATGAAACAGGGGGAAGAATCACCCCTCCACTTT.

In its sample, this clonotype was seen a few times. The chain is built from TRBV10-3 and TRBJ2-1, with D possibly being TRBD2 (6 bases). CDR3 length: 15 amino acids. V shed 2 bases and J shed 10 bases, with 18 bases lying between them. Germline V lookup: CDR1 ENHRY, CDR2 SYGVKD. DNA for the CDR3: TGTGCCATCAGTGAGCAAGGTTTGGAACGGGGGGAGCAGTTCTTC. Amino acids: CAISEQGLERGEQFF.

This clonotype was detected only a few times. The gene calls are TRBV7-2 and TRBJ1-6; D is possibly TRBD1 (6 bases). With 5 bases removed from V and 2 bases from J, the gap between germline ends came to 19 bases. The CDR3 totals 18 residues. In germline, CDR1 is SGHTA, CDR2 FQGNSA. CDR3 sequence reads: CASSPGGGVLTYNSPLHF. The CDR3 DNA follows: TGTGCCAGCAGCCCGGGGGGCGGGGTGCTCACCTATAATTCACCCCTCCACTTT.

This clonotype was detected ten times or more. The chain recombines TRBV29-1 with TRBJ1-1; D remains unclear. This CDR3 comprises 13 residues. V dropped 0 bases and J dropped 1 base, with 6 bases sitting between them. Germline V gives CDR1 SQVTM, CDR2 ANQGSEA. The CDR3 coding sequence is TGCAGCGTTGAAGAGGCAGCGAACACTGAAGCTTTCTTT. Protein product: CSVEEAANTEAFF.